Each of the 32 T cell receptor beta chains below was sequenced from the same sample in a study of cytomegalovirus exposure and HLA in healthy donors. The PCR employed 60 Vbeta primers together with 13 Jbeta primers. Some clones are missing from TCRdb's copy, which holds only in-frame ones; the method was immunoSEQ multiplex PCR. The sample lists roughly 120,000 clones; approximately 80% were seen once. The sequenced material came from PBMCs. All receptors come from a man in his forties or fifties in good health and CMV-seronegative.

This clone was detected only a few times. V and J are TRBV7-8 and TRBJ2-7, with 9 bases fitting TRBD2. The CDR3 consists of 15 residues. Germline V CDR1 and CDR2: SGHVS, FQNEAQ. After removal of 3 bases from V and 2 bases from J, the junction contained 5 bases not matched to a gene. CDR3 loop: CASSLEASGAYEQYF. In DNA, the CDR3 is TGTGCCAGCAGCTTGGAGGCTAGCGGGGCCTACGAGCAGTACTTC.

The V call is TRBV6-1, the J call TRBJ1-1; weak D call: TRBD1 (6 bases). Germline CDR1 is MNHNS and CDR2 is SASEGT. CDR3 size: 14 residues. The V gene lost 7 bases and the J gene lost 3 bases, with 15 bases spanning the gap. In DNA form, the CDR3 reads TGTGCCAGCAAGGGGCAACAGGGCCACACTGAAGCTTTCTTT. Its translation is CASKGQQGHTEAFF.

In DNA, the CDR3 is TGTGCCAGCACGCCGGGACTAGCGGGAAGCGAGCAGTTCTTC. Its protein is CASTPGLAGSEQFF. The chain uses TRBV2 and TRBJ2-1, with TRBD2 matching over 13 bases. Germline V gene lookup returns CDR1 SNHLY and CDR2 FYNNEI. The CDR3 contains 14 residues. V lost 7 bases to trimming and J lost 10 bases; unmatched junction nucleotides: 7.

This chain connects TRBV6-5 to TRBJ2-3; no clear D. The CDR3 spans 12 residues. Germline V gives CDR1 MNHEY, CDR2 SVGAGI. Deletions cut 3 bases from V and 4 bases from J, with 5 bases between. The DNA of the CDR3 is TGTGCCAGCAGTTATAACTCAGATACGCAGTATTTT. The encoded protein is CASSYNSDTQYF.

This clone was detected a few times. The V and J genes are TRBV6-1 and TRBJ2-5; 13 bases are shared with TRBD2. The germline gives CDR1 MNHNS, CDR2 SASEGT. The V segment lost 2 bases and the J segment 5 bases; nucleotides outside the gene matches: 8. The CDR3 consists of 17 residues. CDR3 DNA sequence: TGTGCCAGCAGTGAATTTACTAGCGGGGGGGCTGGGGAGACCCAGTACTTC. It yields the protein CASSEFTSGGAGETQYF.

This clone has only one observation. This chain uses TRBV7-9 with TRBJ2-5; 12 nucleotides align to TRBD1. This CDR3 region has 16 residues. V was clipped by 0 bases and J by 4 bases; unmatched bases: 3. Per the germline V gene, CDR1 is SEHNR and CDR2 is FQNEAQ (reference sequence). The CDR3 sequence: CASSLAGTGGTETQYF. CDR3 nucleotide sequence: TGTGCCAGCAGCTTAGCCGGGACAGGGGGCACAGAGACCCAGTACTTC.

The V and J genes are TRBV9 and TRBJ1-5; D is perhaps TRBD1 (5 bases). Germline V CDR1 and CDR2: SGDLS, YYNGEE. CDR3 size: 15 residues. With 0 bases removed from V and 5 bases from J, the gap between germline ends came to 12 bases. The CDR3 nucleotides read TGTGCCAGCAGCGTAGGCGGGGGAATGGATCAGCCCCAGCATTTT. Translated: CASSVGGGMDQPQHF.

The chain is built from TRBV6-5 and TRBJ1-1; possibly TRBD1 for D (5 bases). Trimming pared 5 bases from V and 1 base from J, leaving 14 bases between. Germline values: CDR1 MNHEY, CDR2 SVGAGI. The CDR3 is 15 amino acids. The CDR3 coding sequence is TGTGCCAGCAGTCCTCTACCGACAGAGAACACTGAAGCTTTCTTT. It codes for CASSPLPTENTEAFF.

The chain combines TRBV18 with TRBJ1-2, with 11 bases identical to TRBD1. CDR1 is KGHSH and CDR2 is LQKENI in the germline V gene. This CDR3 contains 14 residues. J gave up 6 bases and V 4 bases, and 4 bases lay outside the gene matches. CDR3 nucleotides: TGTGCCAGCTCACTGGACAGGGGGCGGGATGGCTACACCTTC. It codes for CASSLDRGRDGYTF.

V is TRBV9 and J is TRBJ2-5, with 11 nucleotides matching TRBD2. CDR3 length: 17 amino acids. With V trimmed by 0 bases and J by 5 bases, 9 bases remained unmatched. Germline-derived CDR1 and CDR2 are SGDLS and YYNGEE. CDR3 loop: CASSVAALAGVMETQYF. The CDR3 coding sequence is TGTGCCAGCAGCGTAGCAGCACTAGCGGGAGTTATGGAGACCCAGTACTTC.

As concerns this clone: The junction differs from germline at one of its ends, possibly a read error. The J gene is TRBJ2-1, the V gene TRBV25-1; 9 nucleotides match TRBD1. This CDR3 region has 16 residues. The germline CDR1 and CDR2 sequences are MGHDK and SYGVNS. The CDR3 here is CARRTDRGGSYNEQFF. The CDR3 DNA sequence: TGTGCCCGCAGGACGGACAGGGGAGGTTCCTACAATGAGCAGTTCTTC.

V usage is TRBV7-9 and J usage is TRBJ2-1; D may be TRBD1 (5 bases). V lost 3 bases and J 6 bases, leaving 18 bases between the germline ends. Germline CDR1 SEHNR, CDR2 FQNEAQ (reference sequence). This CDR3 has 16 amino acids. In DNA, the CDR3 is TGTGCCAGCAGCTTGTTAGGGGTTGACTTTCGCAATGAGCAGTTCTTC. This gives the protein CASSLLGVDFRNEQFF. The complete variable domain, with remaining parts taken from reference TRBV7-9 and TRBJ2-1, reads DTGVSQNPRHKITKRGQNVTFRCDPISEHNRLYWYRQTLGQGPEFLTYFQNEAQLEKSRLLSDRFSAERPKGSFSTLEIQRTEQGDSAMYLCASSLLGVDFRNEQFFGPGTRLTVL.

The chain has TRBV19 and TRBJ2-7; weak D call: TRBD1 (6 bases). The length of the CDR3 is 11 residues. In germline, CDR1 is LNHDA, CDR2 SQIVND (reference sequence). V lost 6 bases and J 10 bases, leaving 13 bases between the germline ends. CDR3 region: CASSEGTSQYF. The CDR3 DNA is TGTGCCAGTAGCGAAGGGACAAGTCAGTACTTC.

The chain uses TRBV12-5 and TRBJ2-2; D may be TRBD2 (6 bases). CDR3 length: 17 amino acids. V lost 0 bases and J 3 bases, leaving 14 bases between the germline ends. Germline V gene sequence: CDR1 LGHNT, CDR2 FRNRAP. The CDR3 loop reads CASGLVRAGFDTGELFF. The CDR3 DNA reads as TGTGCTAGTGGTTTGGTTCGCGCGGGGTTCGACACCGGGGAGCTGTTTTTT.

This chain connects TRBV6-1 to TRBJ2-7, with 8 bases identical to TRBD1. The CDR3 covers 16 residues. The germline V gene has CDR1 MNHNS and CDR2 SASEGT. V was clipped by 2 bases and J by 4 bases; unmatched bases: 10. The CDR3 nucleotides are TGTGCCAGCAGTGAAATTCGCGGACAGGGAGTTTACGAGCAGTACTTC. It codes for CASSEIRGQGVYEQYF.

The CDR3 coding sequence is TGTGCCAGCAACACCCGGGACAGGCAAAATGAGCAGTTCTTC. Translation gives CASNTRDRQNEQFF. The chain combines TRBV7-9 with TRBJ2-1; 8 bases map to TRBD1. With V trimmed by 7 bases and J by 7 bases, 9 bases remained unmatched. This CDR3 region has 14 residues. The germline V gene encodes CDR1 SEHNR and CDR2 FQNEAQ (reference sequence).

The V and J genes are TRBV7-2 and TRBJ1-2, with no clear D. Per germline, CDR1 SGHTA and CDR2 FQGNSA. The CDR3 is made up of 12 amino acids. The germline V and J ends were trimmed by 5 bases and 8 bases, with 12 bases remaining between them. The CDR3 loop reads CASSLQSLGYTF. In DNA form, the CDR3 reads TGTGCCAGCAGCCTACAGTCGCTAGGCTACACCTTC.

The chain combines TRBV13 with TRBJ2-1, with TRBD1 identical over 7 bases. After removal of 0 bases from V and 3 bases from J, the junction contained 2 bases not matched to a gene. The CDR3 contains 15 residues. The germline CDR1 and CDR2 sequences are PRHDT and FYEKMQ (reference sequence). CDR3 loop: CASSLGDRNYNEQFF. CDR3 sequence (DNA): TGTGCCAGCAGCTTAGGGGACAGGAACTACAATGAGCAGTTCTTC. The full variable domain, its missing parts supplied by reference TRBV13 and TRBJ2-1, is AAGVIQSPRHLIKEKRETATLKCYPIPRHDTVYWYQQGPGQDPQFLISFYEKMQSDKGSIPDRFSAQQFSDYHSELNMSSLELGDSALYFCASSLGDRNYNEQFFGPGTRLTVL.

The chain joins TRBV19 to TRBJ1-5, with D unclear. The V end lost 0 bases, the J end lost 11 bases, and 17 bases lay between the germline ends. CDR3 length equals 15 residues. Germline V gene sequence: CDR1 LNHDA, CDR2 SQIVND (reference sequence). In nucleotides, the CDR3 is TGTGCCAGTAGTATAGATTACGCTACCCCTAGGACCCAGCATTTT. Translated, it gives CASSIDYATPRTQHF. Supplemented by reference TRBV19 and TRBJ1-5, the full variable domain reads DGGITQSPKYLFRKEGQNVTLSCEQNLNHDAMYWYRQDPGQGLRLIYYSQIVNDFQKGDIAEGYSVSREKKESFPLTVTSAQKNPTAFYLCASSIDYATPRTQHFGDGTRLSIL.

This chain joins TRBV11-1 and TRBJ2-7; D might be TRBD1 (6 bases). The CDR3 loop spans 14 amino acids. V shed 1 base and J shed 3 bases, with 10 bases lying between them. The germline V gene has CDR1 SGHAT and CDR2 FQDESV (reference sequence). CDR3 region: CASSLETGYYEQYF. CDR3 coding DNA: TGTGCCAGCAGCTTAGAAACAGGGTACTACGAGCAGTACTTC. The full variable domain, rest sourced from reference TRBV11-1 and TRBJ2-7, is EAEVAQSPRYKITEKSQAVAFWCDPISGHATLYWYRQILGQGPELLVQFQDESVVDDSQLPKDRFSAERLKGVDSTLKIQPAELGDSAMYLCASSLETGYYEQYFGPGTRLTVT.

The rearrangement uses TRBV7-6 and TRBJ2-2; 7 bases are a match to TRBD1. CDR1 is SGHVS and CDR2 is FNYEAQ in the germline V gene. The ends lost 1 base at V and 5 bases at J; junction bases unmatched: 10. The CDR3 totals 17 residues. The CDR3 loop reads CASSLDPTGVLTGELFF. The CDR3 coding sequence is TGTGCCAGCAGCTTAGACCCTACAGGGGTCCTAACCGGGGAGCTGTTTTTT.

The rearrangement links TRBV5-6 to TRBJ1-1, with 8 bases lining up with TRBD1. Germline values: CDR1 SGHDT, CDR2 YYEEEE. This CDR3 comprises 13 residues. V shed 4 bases, J shed 5 bases, and the junction held 4 bases outside the gene matches. The chain's CDR3 is CASSRDRRTEAFF. The CDR3 nucleotides are TGTGCCAGCAGCAGGGACAGGCGGACTGAAGCTTTCTTT.

V and J are TRBV4-2 and TRBJ2-5, with 9 bases that match TRBD2. Germline V gene sequence: CDR1 LGHNA, CDR2 YNFKEQ. J lost 1 base, V lost 1 base, and 13 bases had no gene match. The CDR3 length is 19 residues. The CDR3 spells CASSQVSGRGGPFQETQYF. The CDR3, as DNA: TGTGCCAGCAGCCAAGTCTCTGGGCGGGGGGGCCCTTTCCAAGAGACCCAGTACTTC.

The genes are TRBV12-5 and TRBJ2-7; 8 bases fit TRBD1. Unmatched junction bases numbered 11, after V lost 6 bases and J lost 7 bases. In germline, CDR1 is LGHNT, CDR2 FRNRAP. CDR3 length: 14 amino acids. This chain's CDR3 is CASGKGQGRGEQYF. CDR3 nucleotides: TGTGCTAGTGGCAAAGGACAGGGCCGAGGTGAGCAGTACTTC.

This chain joins TRBV5-1 and TRBJ1-4; 8 bases map to TRBD1. The CDR3 loop spans 14 amino acids. Germline CDR1 and CDR2: SGHRS and YFSETQ. V gave up 3 bases and J gave up 8 bases; unmatched junction bases: 6. The CDR3 loop reads CASSYRDRTEKLFF. CDR3 DNA sequence: TGCGCCAGCAGCTACCGGGACAGGACGGAAAAACTGTTTTTT.

This chain uses TRBV18 with TRBJ2-5; D call uncertain. V was trimmed by 3 bases and J by 2 bases, leaving 13 bases between them. CDR3 size: 15 residues. Germline loops: CDR1 KGHSH, CDR2 LQKENI. For the CDR3, the DNA is TGTGCCAGCTCACCCCCGGTCTCTACGCAAGAGACCCAGTACTTC. Translated, it gives CASSPPVSTQETQYF.

This chain links TRBV6-5 with TRBJ1-2, with D possibly TRBD1 on 6 matching bases. V was clipped by 6 bases and J by 4 bases, with 12 bases between them. CDR1 MNHEY and CDR2 SVGAGI come from the germline V gene. The CDR3 sequence is 13 residues long. DNA of the CDR3: TGTGCCAGCAGAGATACAGGGTTCTATGGCTACACCTTC. It is translated as CASRDTGFYGYTF.

This clone was recorded only once. The chain couples TRBV10-3 to TRBJ2-2; 11 bases map to TRBD1. Germline values: CDR1 ENHRY, CDR2 SYGVKD. With V trimmed by 6 bases and J by 2 bases, 2 bases remained unmatched. This CDR3 has 15 residues. Here the CDR3 reads CAIRGTGGNTGELFF. The CDR3 region has the DNA TGTGCCATCAGGGGGACAGGGGGAAACACCGGGGAGCTGTTTTTT.

The V gene is TRBV7-2, the J gene TRBJ1-1; D is undetermined. Per germline, CDR1 SGHTA and CDR2 FQGNSA. The V end lost 0 bases, the J end lost 10 bases, and 18 bases lay between the germline ends. This CDR3 has 15 amino acids. This CDR3 reads CASSLALGEGTVAFF. The CDR3 DNA reads as TGTGCCAGCAGCTTAGCGCTTGGGGAGGGTACGGTAGCTTTCTTT. Looking up the rest from reference TRBV7-2 and TRBJ1-1 gives the full variable domain: GAGVSQSPSNKVTEKGKDVELRCDPISGHTALYWYRQSLGQGLEFLIYFQGNSAPDKSGLPSDRFSAERTGGSVSTLTIQRTQQEDSAVYLCASSLALGEGTVAFFGQGTRLTVV.

The CDR3, as DNA: TGTGCCTGGAGTGCGTTACCACAGGGAATCCAAGAGACCCAGTACTTC. Its protein product is CAWSALPQGIQETQYF. The J gene is TRBJ2-5, the V gene TRBV30; the D gene is possibly TRBD1 (6 bases). CDR1 and CDR2 (germline): GTSNPN, SVGIG (reference sequence). Deletions cut 1 base from V and 1 base from J, with 16 bases between. The CDR3 is 16 amino acids.

The chain couples TRBV25-1 to TRBJ1-2; D is ambiguous. There are 14 residues in the CDR3. The germline gives CDR1 MGHDK, CDR2 SYGVNS. The V and J ends lost 2 bases and 2 bases respectively, with 9 bases between them. The CDR3 coding sequence is TGTGCCAGCAGTGAACATGGCCAGAACTATGGCTACACCTTC. It encodes CASSEHGQNYGYTF.

J is TRBJ1-2 and V is TRBV28; maybe TRBD1 (6 bases). V was cut by 6 bases and J by 0 bases, with 11 bases left in between. The CDR3 sequence is 14 residues long. Per germline, CDR1 MDHEN and CDR2 SYDVKM. The CDR3 protein is CASRVGGPNYGYTF. The CDR3 coding sequence is TGTGCCAGCAGGGTGGGGGGGCCTAACTATGGCTACACCTTC.